This record concerns one T cell receptor (beta chain) sequence. The antigen this receptor binds is unknown. Per-nucleotide qualities are absent, and no much larger clonotype sits a single base away. This entry comes from a study of blood T cells in healthy people across ages (dated by TCRdb to about 2015). With regard to the full study: In model experiments, roughly one uniquely barcoded TCR beta cDNA molecule per two T cells was captured by template switching. Using deep sequencing normalized with unique cDNA molecular identifiers, the study measured how TCR beta repertoire diversity changes with age. Donors were grouped into four age groups: young (average about 15 years), middle-aged (over 35), aged (about 59) and long-lived (approximately 81). To avoid experimental bias, donors of different ages were distributed randomly across sequencing lanes. Using the same blood draw, the study looked at two additional independent replicas of 1 million unique cDNA reads for two donors, one aged 18 to 29 and the other aged 80 or older. General conclusions and limits of the study: As age increased, observed TCR beta diversity per million T cells dropped in a roughly linear way, and a significant reduction was already evident by age approximately 40. Observed TCR beta diversity correlated strongly with the percentage of naive T cells measured by flow cytometry. Estimates of total diversity based on one million sequenced T cells were regarded as lower bounds and as underestimates. Because donor CMV infection status was unknown, age-related changes in expanded clonotypes were potentially confounded. Conclusive comparison of naive and antigen-experienced compartments was prevented by the profiling of bulk unsorted PBMCs. Compared with the aged group, more naive CD4+ T cells, fewer expanded clones and increased TCR diversity were shown by the long-lived group, suggesting age selection.

Here V drops 6 bases and J drops 4 bases, and the junction holds 10 bases not matched to any gene. Spanning cysteine to phenylalanine, the CDR3 consists of 17 amino acids. Only the CDR3 region is kept as DNA, spanning 51 bases read in frame from base 1. The germline V gene encodes CDR1 MNHNS and CDR2 SASEGT. Library creation used 5' RACE. The sequencer listed for this sample is Illumina HiSeq 2500. A second about 7 to 12 cycle PCR used a sample-barcoded 5' primer and a J-beta primer mix. Each TCR beta cDNA molecule received a unique molecular identifier from a template-switch 5' adaptor carrying 12 random nucleotides. Each sample yielded at least 3 million CDR3-containing paired-end reads. All of the RNA was converted into first-strand cDNA using the Mint cDNA synthesis kit, with a TRBC-specific oligonucleotide serving as the primer. After uracil-DNA glycosylase treatment, a first 18-cycle PCR used universal primers M1SS and BC2_uni_R on all cDNA. Per the authors' processing: For normalization, 1 million high-quality reads were randomly selected from each sample, with every read carrying a distinct molecular identifier. Reads with shared molecular identifiers were discarded instead of being binned into consensus sequences. CDR3 identification, clonotype clustering and error correction used MiTCR with a Q25 quality threshold and the strictest error-elimination algorithm. A nonparametric unseen species model with Euler transformation was used to estimate lower-bound total TCR beta diversity. Clones were called with MiXCR by TCRdb after fastp trimmed the public reads at Q25, and only in-frame beta chains were retained. Each entry is one CDR3 protein sequence, shown with its most common DNA and genes. For this entry, the V and J calls and clone size follow TCRdb and not the study's own pipeline. The sample data list 1,100,000 or so distinct CDR3 sequences, and 35% to 50% of these were observed just once. Jointly, the top ten make up approximately 17% of the sample.

Systemically healthy Caucasian individuals from Russia, approximately 39 in total and aged roughly 6 to 95 years, were included as donors. Each donor gave ten milliliters of peripheral blood, collected into EDTA-treated Vacutainer tubes. Ficoll-Paque density-gradient centrifugation was used to isolate PBMCs, with at least 6.5 million per sample. Trizol reagent was used to extract total RNA from PBMCs, with at least 5.5 micrograms per sample. For every donor, flow cytometry on a PBMC aliquot measured the percentage of naive CD45RAhigh/CD27high T cells. The chain joins TRBV6-1 to TRBJ2-1, with TRBD2 matching 12 junction bases. The TCR comes from an older woman in good health. The sample was blood. The CDR3 reads CASSLRRTSGNYNEQFF. The DNA sequence is given as TGTGCCAGCAGCCTTCGAAGGACTAGCGGGAATTACAATGAGCAGTTCTTC.